There are many counts of the clone carrying this TCR beta chain. As yet, its antigen is unknown. The germline CDR1 and CDR2 sequences are SGHAT and FQNNGV. V was cut by 0 bases and J by 9 bases, with 18 bases left in between. The CDR3 length is 16 residues. The data are from a study of T cells in Graves' hyperthyroidism and ophthalmopathy. Study conclusions and caveats: Model output signaled ophthalmopathy a median about 6.3 months ahead of onset.

Active moderate-to-severe ophthalmopathy, Clinical Activity Score at least 3, NOSPECS at least 4, under 3 months' duration. Diagnostic decisions used clinical symptoms, serum thyroxine and TRAb, thyroid ultrasound and orbital computed tomography. The TCR beta CDR3 regions underwent amplification using RNA transcripts as the source. Primed by the HTBI set, a first-round RT-PCR was run on the TCR CDR3. TCRdb re-analysed the multiplex PCR reads in MiXCR, keeping a single row per CDR3 protein. The sample includes a few hundred thousand distinct CDR3 sequences, 16% of them seen just once. The material sequenced was blood. The receptor was isolated from a woman aged 40 to 55 with Graves' ophthalmopathy. V is TRBV11-2 and J is TRBJ2-1; maybe TRBD1 (5 bases). The CDR3 DNA sequence: TGTGCCAGCAGCTTAGAGCGACAGACCTCGTACGTTGAGCAGTTCTTC. Residues: CASSLERQTSYVEQFF.